This TCR beta chain comes out of a study of blood T cell repertoires in COVID-19. Overall study context: T cells, B-cell-depleted T cells, or PBMCs provided the cDNA or gDNA that served as material.

Germline CDR1 reads MNHEY; CDR2 reads SVGEGT. V shed 5 bases, J shed 4 bases, and the junction held 0 bases outside the gene matches. The CDR3 consists of 15 residues. TCRdb's table, derived via immunoSEQ multiplex PCR, lists solely in-frame clones and lacks some. The sample lists approximately 250,000 clones, 86% seen once, with under 2% in the top ten. The receptor's source is a man younger than 40 with active or convalescent COVID-19. Specimen: peripheral blood. The chain is built from TRBV6-2 or TRBV6-3 and TRBJ2-3; 16 positions match TRBD2. The CDR3 here is CASSGTSGGADTQYF. Here the CDR3 DNA reads TGTGCCAGCAGTGGGACTAGCGGGGGGGCAGATACGCAGTATTTT.